The clone carrying this T cell receptor beta chain was observed many times. The antigen remains unidentified. Exclusion of a patient resulted from uncontrolled infection, other autoimmune disease, pregnancy or lactation. Blood sampling occurred at first hyperthyroidism diagnosis, ahead of any ophthalmopathy symptoms. Regions amplified from RNA transcripts were the TCR beta CDR3 regions. Primed by the HTBI set, a first-round RT-PCR was run on the TCR CDR3. Using its own MiXCR run on the multiplex PCR reads, TCRdb lists one record per CDR3 protein. This table holds about 380,000 distinct CDR3 sequences, about 14% found once. This entry comes from a study of T cells in Graves' hyperthyroidism and ophthalmopathy. Whole-study findings and limits: A model using 13 V-J features told ophthalmopathy apart from stable hyperthyroidism.

This receptor was identified in a man aged 25 to 40 with Graves' hyperthyroidism that later progressed to Graves' ophthalmopathy. Specimen: blood.

CDR3 protein: CASSSGSGANVLTF. CDR3 DNA: TGTGCCAGCAGTTCGGGTTCTGGGGCCAACGTCCTGACTTTC. The V call is TRBV12-3 or TRBV12-4, the J call TRBJ2-6; D unresolved. With 4 bases removed from V and 1 base from J, the gap between germline ends came to 5 bases. This CDR3 is built from 14 residues.